Presented here are 13 T cell receptor beta chains from one specimen sequenced in a study of blood T cell repertoires in COVID-19. Clones were sequenced by immunoSEQ multiplex PCR, and TCRdb holds only the in-frame ones, with some missing. The sample lists roughly 150,000 clones, 88% seen once, with roughly 28% in the top ten. Input material: peripheral blood. The source is a human donor in a cohort sampled during active COVID-19.

As concerns this clone: Other DNA sequences of this sample code for an identical CDR3. The V call is TRBV19, the J call TRBJ2-7, with 8 bases aligning to TRBD1. Trimming took 3 bases from V and 2 from J; bases not matched to a gene: 3. Germline CDR1 reads LNHDA; CDR2 reads SQIVND (reference sequence). This CDR3 comprises 14 residues. CDR3 in amino acids: CASSIGTGPYEQYF. The CDR3 DNA is TGTGCCAGTAGTATCGGGACAGGCCCCTACGAGCAGTACTTC.

The V call is TRBV9, the J call TRBJ2-1; 13 bases are a match to TRBD2. V lost 8 bases, J lost 9 bases, and 8 bases stayed unmatched. The CDR3 spans 14 residues. Germline values: CDR1 SGDLS, CDR2 YYNGEE. The CDR3 is CASGLAGAGGEQFF. The CDR3 nucleotides are TGTGCCAGTGGACTAGCGGGGGCCGGGGGTGAGCAGTTCTTC.

This clone came up once. The chain carries TRBV7-3 and TRBJ1-6, with 8 bases matching TRBD1. V lost 5 bases to trimming and J lost 13 bases; unmatched junction nucleotides: 7. The CDR3 runs 13 residues. Germline lookup yields CDR1 SGHTA and CDR2 FQGTGA. Written as DNA, the CDR3 is TGTGCCAGCAGCCCAGGACAGGGAGGGCCCCTCCACTTT. Translating gives CASSPGQGGPLHF.

The genes are TRBV30 and TRBJ1-3; 12 positions match TRBD1. Unmatched junction bases numbered 5, after V lost 3 bases and J lost 5 bases. CDR3 length equals 15 residues. Germline values: CDR1 GTSNPN, CDR2 SVGIG (reference sequence). CDR3 DNA: TGTGCCTGGAGAGGGGACAGGGGGCGAAGAAACACCATATATTTT. Protein sequence: CAWRGDRGRRNTIYF.

The chain carries TRBV12-5 and TRBJ2-3; TRBD2 matches 8 bases. V gave up 8 bases and J gave up 5 bases; unmatched junction bases: 6. CDR3 size: 13 residues. The germline V gene encodes CDR1 LGHNT and CDR2 FRNRAP. The CDR3 DNA reads as TGTGCTAGTCGGGGGGGGTGGGGAGATACGCAGTATTTT. Translation: CASRGGWGDTQYF.

This clone was counted a few times. This chain connects TRBV6-4 to TRBJ2-3; D is possibly TRBD2 (5 bases). Germline V lookup: CDR1 MRHNA, CDR2 SNTAGT. Trimming pared 3 bases from V and 1 base from J, leaving 8 bases between. The CDR3 length is 14 residues. The CDR3 DNA reads TGTGCCAGCAGTGAGAACGGGGGCACAGATACGCAGTATTTT. It specifies CASSENGGTDTQYF.

This sequence joins TRBV5-6 and TRBJ2-3; D remains ambiguous. Germline V gives CDR1 SGHDT, CDR2 YYEEEE. The CDR3 has 16 amino acids. Trimming left V 0 bases short and J 4 bases short, with 15 bases between. The CDR3 DNA is TGTGCCAGCAGCTTGGCCGGTAGTAGGAGATCAGATACGCAGTATTTT. This gives the protein CASSLAGSRRSDTQYF.

The chain recombines TRBV23-1 with TRBJ2-5; 10 bases map to TRBD2. TRBV23-1 is an open reading frame, and its role is uncertain. The CDR3 is made up of 18 amino acids. V shed 7 bases, J shed 0 bases, and the junction held 14 bases outside the gene matches. Written as DNA, the CDR3 is TGCGCCAGCAAGAGTAGGGTCCAGCGGGGGGGGCACCAAGAGACCCAGTACTTC. It specifies CASKSRVQRGGHQETQYF.

The J gene is TRBJ1-1, the V gene TRBV30; possibly TRBD1 for D (5 bases). The CDR3 sequence is 14 residues long. Germline assignment: CDR1 GTSNPN and CDR2 SVGIG (reference sequence). V shed 4 bases and J shed 2 bases, with 14 bases lying between them. The CDR3 DNA follows: TGTGCCTGGATGGTAGGAGGGGCTAACACTGAAGCTTTCTTT. Residues: CAWMVGGANTEAFF.

The chain employs TRBV7-9 and TRBJ2-1; TRBD2 aligns across 10 bases. Germline values: CDR1 SEHNR, CDR2 FQNEAQ (reference sequence). V shed 6 bases, J shed 6 bases, and the junction held 17 bases outside the gene matches. This CDR3 is 18 amino acids long. CDR3 loop: CASSPGPAGGPRGNEQFF. CDR3 sequence (DNA): TGTGCCAGCAGTCCCGGCCCAGCGGGGGGGCCGAGAGGCAATGAGCAGTTCTTC.

In this sample, this clone turned up a few times. V gene TRBV3-1 (or the pseudogene TRBV3-2) combines with J gene TRBJ1-2; no reliable D call. The CDR3 spans 16 residues. Germline CDR1 is LGHDT and CDR2 is YNNKEL (reference sequence). V lost 2 bases to trimming and J lost 0 bases, with 13 bases between them. CDR3 sequence reads: CASSQRQGAANYGYTF. CDR3 sequence (DNA): TGTGCCAGCAGCCAAAGGCAAGGAGCTGCTAACTATGGCTACACCTTC.

The chain is built from TRBV27 and TRBJ2-6; 7 nucleotides match TRBD1. The ends lost 7 bases at V and 4 bases at J; junction bases unmatched: 7. The V gene's germline CDR1 is MNHEY and CDR2 SMNVEV (reference sequence). CDR3 length: 15 amino acids. The CDR3 coding sequence is TGTGCCAGCACCTTAAGGGGGCTCGGGGCCAACGTCCTGACTTTC. Amino acids: CASTLRGLGANVLTF. Filled out from reference TRBV27 and TRBJ2-6, the complete variable domain reads EAQVTQNPRYLITVTGKKLTVTCSQNMNHEYMSWYRQDPGLGLRQIYYSMNVEVTDKGDVPEGYKVSRKEKRNFPLILESPSPNQTSLYFCASTLRGLGANVLTFGAGSRLTVL.

The CDR3 coding sequence is TGTGCCAGCAGCCAAGAGGTGATGGTTGGCGAAGCTTTCTTT. Translation gives CASSQEVMVGEAFF. The genes are TRBV4-2 and TRBJ1-1, with D unresolved. This CDR3 spans 14 amino acids. Between the trimmed V and J ends, which lost 0 bases and 8 bases, there was a span of 13 bases. Per the germline V gene, CDR1 is LGHNA and CDR2 is YNFKEQ.